This T cell receptor beta chain originates from a study of shared clonotypes between healthy human individuals (dated by TCRdb to the early 2020s). About the investigation overall: Two women and a few men aged 18 to 49 years were included in the cohort. Per donor, three plates each were used for CD4 naive and CD4 memory, two for CD8 naive, and one for CD8 memory. To increase sequencing depth and limit assay-specific biases, different laboratories used diverse techniques to prepare libraries and sequence TCR repertoires. Per donor, leukapheresis produced somewhere between about 0.9 and 9.5 billion PBMCs. Blood TCR repertoires of a handful of healthy adults were deeply sequenced to estimate repertoire size and the extent of clonotype sharing between individuals.

Paper-wide results and their limitations: Only blood was sampled, and tissue TCR repertoires likely differ from those in blood. Incomplete sequencing was indicated by rarefaction of sorted-subset datasets, despite the large sequencing depth. Because the study included a small number of donors, the genetic and exposure-history diversity represented was limited. Pairwise subsampling led to the expectation that sequencing depth would affect the degree of clonotype sharing among donors. When several donors were compared, the shared fraction of clonotypes was around 5% for naive CD4, around 3.6% for naive CD8, 2.3% for memory CD4, and less than 0.5% for memory CD8. Compared with non-shared clonotypes, clonotypes shared by all four sorted-subset donors had higher generation probabilities. Estimated clonotype richness was generally larger for naive than for memory subsets.

For the CD8 naive samples, CD45RO-negative cells were positively selected for CCR7, yielding a CD45RA+CCR7+ population from which TemRA cells were excluded. Healthy HIV-negative adults with no recently reported acute infections or vaccinations were included as donors. Every donor was a Caucasian adult living in Nashville, Tennessee, USA. After blood collection by leukapheresis, PBMCs were isolated using Ficoll-Histopaque density gradient centrifugation and then cryopreserved in the vapor phase of liquid nitrogen. Purity and quantity of every magnetically sorted T cell population were checked by analytical flow cytometry. Each sorted fraction had its genomic DNA isolated and then quantified by UV absorbance on a Nanodrop 2000c. Using the deep immunoSEQ assay, TCR CDR3 regions were amplified from genomic DNA by multiplex PCR. For each cell subset, the extracted genomic DNA was distributed evenly across all wells of several immunoSEQ 96-well plates, and each plate served as one replicate. For sorted subsets, each replicate PCR was loaded with approximately 0.2 ug genomic DNA, equivalent to 32,000 or so T cell genomes. Purified libraries were quantified with a Qubit 3.0 fluorometer, sized on a Bioanalyzer 2100, and re-quantified with the KAPA Library Quantification kit. Each immunoSEQ 96-well plate was sequenced on its own single-read 150-cycle Illumina NextSeq 550 flow cell. From the authors' description of their analysis: Because the immunoSEQ output held only junctional sequences and lacked quality scores, the filtering could not match the filtering applied to full-length reads. Sequences were annotated with PyIR, a Python wrapper for IgBLAST v1.9, and V/J genes and CDR3 were assigned using IMGT germline references. Reads with weak V/J assignments (E-value above 1e-6), missing CDR3, stop codons, out-of-frame junctions, or ambiguous translated residues were removed. V3J clonotypes were defined as sequences sharing an identical inferred V gene, J gene, and CDR3 amino acid sequence. To compute the percentage overlap between repertoires, the number of shared unique clonotypes was divided by the size of the smaller repertoire. Richness of each repertoire was evaluated using RTK rarefaction, the Chao1 estimator, and Recon v2.1 estimates of unobserved clonotypes. For all TCRbeta clonotypes obtained by the gDNA method from a few donors, generation probabilities were computed with OLGA. Not all clones reach the TCRdb copy of this immuneACCESS table, which keeps in-frame sequences only. Checked studies attribute under half of the gap to unresolved V genes and leave the rest unexplained. The V and J calls and clone size come from that table; D and trimming were worked out from the DNA. Across this sample there are some 1,900,000 clones, with about 95% seen only once. The top ten clones comprise 1.2% of the sample.

In its sample, this clone was seen once. The target of this receptor is not known. No base qualities exist here, and no much larger clone lies one base off it. Specimen: naive CD8+ T cells sorted from blood. In light of the paper, this sample's cell subset or site label describes: CD45RA+CCR7+. This clonotype was sampled from a man younger than 35 in good health.

The CDR3 protein: CASSQLLDRKDEQFF. The nucleotide sequence reads TGTGCCAGCAGCCAACTTTTGGACAGAAAGGATGAGCAGTTCTTC. Recombination connected TRBV4-2 to TRBJ2-1, and perhaps TRBD1 as D gene, on 6 matching bases. The CDR3 goes from the cysteine to the phenylalanine over 15 residues. The sequence is cut down to CDR3 DNA, 45 bases in frame from base 1. At the junction V is shortened by 2 bases and J by 8 bases, with 16 bases in between. CDR1 and CDR2 were assigned from the germline V gene as LGHNA and YNFKEQ.